This T cell receptor (beta chain) appears in the sequencing data of a study of regulatory T cells in long-lasting Graves disease. This clonotype was counted at least ten times. Its antigen is currently unknown. One junction end disagrees with the germline gene, perhaps due to a read error. The time point is: newly diagnosed GD, antithyroid drugs for less than 3 months. PBMC-extracted RNA yielded the TCR library. A blood draw put approximately 9 milliliters of peripheral blood into EDTA tubes. Building of the TCR beta libraries involved iRepertoire HTBI primers and Arm-PCR of CDR3 regions. In TCRdb, the multiplex PCR reads were re-called with MiXCR into one record per CDR3 protein. The sample consists of some 330,000 distinct CDR3 sequences, roughly 10% of them appearing once. From germline, CDR1 is MRHNA and CDR2 SNTAGT. CDR3 length: 13 residues. Study-level findings and limits: Repertoires from persistent disease leaned toward TRBV28, TRBJ1-2 and TRBJ2-5.

These sequences were also reported in another study, on T cells in Graves' hyperthyroidism and ophthalmopathy.

The TCR was taken from a woman younger than 35 with Graves disease. The sequences come from peripheral blood mononuclear cells (PBMCs), collected at new diagnosis, from a patient treated with antithyroid drugs. This sequence joins TRBV6-4 and TRBJ1-1; 8 bases map to TRBD1. The CDR3 DNA sequence: TGTGCCAGCAGTTACTCGACAGGGGTTGAAGCTTTCTTT. This encodes CASSYSTGVEAFF.